These 19 T cell receptor beta chains originate from one sample sequenced in a study of response to subunit inactivated influenza vaccine. MiXCR, applied by TCRdb to the RT-PCR reads, yields one record per CDR3 protein. The sample yields 500,000 to 550,000 distinct CDR3 sequences, 7.6% seen once. The material was PBMCs from blood, obtained around 25 months after vaccination. These receptor sequences come from a man aged 45-69 years who received an inactivated influenza vaccine.

This clonotype was seen repeatedly, ten times or more. The V gene is TRBV20-1, the J gene TRBJ1-6; perhaps TRBD1 as D (6 bases). The CDR3 spans 15 residues. Trimming took 6 bases from V and 7 from J, leaving 19 bases between them. Germline V gene sequence: CDR1 DFQATT, CDR2 SNEGSKA (reference sequence). CDR3 protein: CSASVRTVGNSPLHF. The CDR3 coding sequence is TGCAGTGCGAGTGTAAGGACAGTGGGGAATTCACCCCTCCACTTT.

The chain combines TRBV28 with TRBJ2-2, with TRBD1 matching 8 bases. CDR1 is MDHEN, CDR2 SYDVKM, per germline. The CDR3 sequence is 17 residues long. J gave up 2 bases and V 5 bases, and 10 bases lay outside the gene matches. The DNA of the CDR3 is TGTGCCAGCAGTGCACAGGGGGTTGTTCATAACACCGGGGAGCTGTTTTTT. Translated: CASSAQGVVHNTGELFF.

The chain links TRBV25-1 to TRBJ2-7, with 9 bases identical to TRBD2. Unmatched junction bases numbered 4, after V lost 5 bases and J lost 5 bases. From germline, CDR1 is MGHDK and CDR2 SYGVNS. The length of the CDR3 is 13 residues. This chain's CDR3 is CASSLAGSNEQYF. CDR3 nucleotide sequence: TGTGCCAGCAGTCTAGCGGGATCCAACGAGCAGTACTTC.

This clonotype has a handful of counts. This chain joins TRBV21-1 and TRBJ2-3; the table's D gene call, TRBD2, was not cross checked with the DNA. TRBV21-1 is deemed a pseudogene. The CDR3 contains 17 residues. The CDR3 reads CASWKRVLAGGIDTQYF. DNA of the CDR3: TGTGCCAGCTGGAAGCGAGTATTAGCGGGGGGAATAGATACGCAGTATTTT.

This clonotype was observed many times. This chain links TRBV24-1 with TRBJ2-3; 7 positions agree with TRBD1. Germline V gives CDR1 KGHDR, CDR2 SFDVKD. Losses at the gene ends were 9 bases for V and 4 bases for J; bases not matched to a gene: 6. The CDR3 totals 13 residues. The CDR3 here is CATSGTAPDTQYF. The CDR3 coding sequence is TGTGCCACCTCCGGGACAGCTCCAGATACGCAGTATTTT.

In nucleotides, the CDR3 is TGTGCCAGCAGCCAAGGGCAGGGGAAGTTTTATGGCTACACCTTC. It encodes CASSQGQGKFYGYTF. The rearrangement uses TRBV4-2 and TRBJ1-2; possibly TRBD1 for D (6 bases). Trimming left V 1 base short and J 5 bases short, with 14 bases between. The germline CDR1 and CDR2 sequences are LGHNA and YNFKEQ. This CDR3 is built from 15 residues.

In its sample, this clonotype was seen many times. The chain carries TRBV12-3 or TRBV12-4 and TRBJ1-1; TRBD1 matches 11 bases. Trimming removed 5 bases from V and 1 base from J; junction bases left unmatched: 3. The CDR3 consists of 15 residues. In DNA form, the CDR3 reads TGTGCCAGCAGTAGGACAGGGGGCTCGAACACTGAAGCTTTCTTT. Its translation: CASSRTGGSNTEAFF.

This rearrangement joins TRBV28 to TRBJ1-2; the match to TRBD1 covers 9 bases. V was clipped by 6 bases and J by 8 bases; unmatched bases: 7. The length of the CDR3 is 13 residues. Germline CDR1 MDHEN, CDR2 SYDVKM. The CDR3 protein is CASRTGGVEGYTF. The CDR3 region has the DNA TGTGCCAGCAGAACAGGGGGCGTGGAAGGCTACACCTTC.

The rearrangement links TRBV7-9 to TRBJ1-2, with D possibly TRBD1 on 6 matching bases. The CDR3 extends over 14 amino acids. CDR1 is SEHNR and CDR2 is FQNEAQ in the germline V gene (reference sequence). The V gene lost 4 bases and the J gene lost 7 bases, with 16 bases spanning the gap. The CDR3 DNA is TGTGCCAGCAGCTCGCCGGGACAAGCCTCTGGCTACACCTTC. Its protein product is CASSSPGQASGYTF. Full variable domain (outside the CDR3, taken from reference TRBV7-9 and TRBJ1-2): DTGVSQNPRHKITKRGQNVTFRCDPISEHNRLYWYRQTLGQGPEFLTYFQNEAQLEKSRLLSDRFSAERPKGSFSTLEIQRTEQGDSAMYLCASSSPGQASGYTFGSGTRLTVV.

In its sample, this clonotype was seen a few times. The rearrangement joins TRBV27 to TRBJ2-7; 7 nucleotides line up with TRBD1. Germline CDR1 and CDR2: MNHEY and SMNVEV (reference sequence). V lost 6 bases, J lost 4 bases, and 12 bases stayed unmatched. The CDR3 spans 15 residues. CDR3 loop: CASRGGATRLYEQYF. The CDR3 DNA is TGTGCCAGCAGAGGGGGCGCGACCCGCCTATACGAGCAGTACTTC.

Ten or more counts support this clonotype. J is TRBJ2-3 and V is TRBV12-3 or TRBV12-4, with 10 bases identical to TRBD1. CDR3 size: 15 residues. The V and J ends lost 1 base and 2 bases, in that order; junction bases with no gene match: 0. The CDR3 DNA follows: TGTGCCAGCAGTTTAGGACAGGGGGCCACAGATACGCAGTATTTT. Protein: CASSLGQGATDTQYF.

The chain couples TRBV25-1 to TRBJ2-3, with 12 positions matching TRBD2. This CDR3 comprises 17 residues. Germline values: CDR1 MGHDK, CDR2 SYGVNS. V trimming: 1 base; J trimming: 2 bases; junction bases outside the gene matches: 4. This CDR3 is CASSESRTSGATDTQYF. In DNA form, the CDR3 reads TGTGCCAGCAGTGAATCCCGGACTAGCGGGGCCACAGATACGCAGTATTTT.

In the case of this clonotype: A read error may account for a junction end that differs from germline. This chain connects TRBV20-1 to TRBJ2-3, with 9 bases fitting TRBD2. The CDR3 runs to 16 residues. Germline loops: CDR1 DFQATT, CDR2 SNEGSKA (reference sequence). In DNA, the CDR3 is TGTAGTGCTAGAGCCCTGGGACTAGCCCGCACAGATACGCAGTATTTT. It specifies CSARALGLARTDTQYF.

This clonotype was recorded many times. The chain has TRBV2 and TRBJ1-2; 7 bases are shared with TRBD1. Germline lookup yields CDR1 SNHLY and CDR2 FYNNEI. The CDR3 sequence is 12 residues long. The trim removed 5 bases at V and 8 bases at J, leaving 5 bases unmatched. The DNA of the CDR3 is TGTGCCAGCAGTCCACAGGGGTACGGCTACACCTTC. Amino acids: CASSPQGYGYTF.

This clonotype was seen a handful of times. The chain is built from TRBV10-1 and TRBJ2-1; weak D call: TRBD2 (5 bases). Looked up from germline, CDR1 is WNHNN and CDR2 is SYGVQD (reference sequence). Trimming removed 11 bases at V and 4 bases at J, with 18 bases between. The CDR3 contains 14 residues. CDR3 nucleotides: TGCGCCCGACGGTCTGGCGGGCCATACAATGAGCAGTTCTTC. This gives the protein CARRSGGPYNEQFF.

In this sample, this clonotype turned up many times. The chain employs TRBV29-1 and TRBJ2-3; 10 positions match TRBD2. J lost 0 bases, V lost 3 bases, and 15 bases had no gene match. The CDR3 length is 19 residues. Germline CDR1 and CDR2: SQVTM and ANQGSEA. The CDR3 region is CSVDLAGAIWFPSTDTQYF. Written as DNA, the CDR3 is TGCAGCGTTGATCTAGCGGGGGCTATCTGGTTTCCCAGCACAGATACGCAGTATTTT.

This clonotype has a handful of counts. The rearrangement joins TRBV20-1 to TRBJ1-1, with D unresolved. CDR1 is DFQATT, CDR2 SNEGSKA, per germline (reference sequence). The CDR3 extends over 13 amino acids. Trimming removed 1 base at V and 5 bases at J, with 11 bases between. The CDR3 nucleotides read TGCAGTGCTAGAGTACTAGGGTTGACTGAAGCTTTCTTT. Protein product: CSARVLGLTEAFF.

The chain uses TRBV7-2 and TRBJ2-2; the D gene could be TRBD1 or TRBD2 (5 bases each). V dropped 5 bases and J dropped 1 base, with 14 bases sitting between them. Germline loops: CDR1 SGHTA, CDR2 FQGNSA. The CDR3 spans 16 residues. This CDR3 reads CASSPRRGRNTGELFF. CDR3 nucleotides: TGTGCCAGCAGCCCCCGCCGGGGCCGGAACACCGGGGAGCTGTTTTTT.

This clonotype was recorded many times. V gene TRBV4-2 combines with J gene TRBJ2-7, with TRBD2 matching over 8 bases. Trimming cost V 1 base and J 2 bases; bases outside gene matches: 7. Germline V CDR1 and CDR2: LGHNA, YNFKEQ. The CDR3 totals 16 residues. The CDR3 nucleotides are TGTGCCAGCAGCCAAGTAGGCGGGACTAGGCCCTACGAGCAGTACTTC. This gives the protein CASSQVGGTRPYEQYF.